This T cell receptor beta chain is from a study of radiotherapy plus CTLA-4 blockade in lung cancer (dated by TCRdb to 2016 to 2019). Study-wide context: Objective responses occurred in 18% of enrolled patients, and approximately 34% achieved disease control. On the study overall, not on this receptor specifically: Early dynamic changes in blood T cell clones, together with increased serum interferon-beta after radiation, were reported as the strongest predictors of response. TCR clones derived from tumors expanded in peripheral blood after treatment with radiotherapy and ipilimumab.

This clone appeared a few times. The clone's antigen remains unknown. The germline gene is not matched at one end of the junction; a read error may be the cause. According to the germline V gene, CDR1 reads MGHDK and CDR2 reads SYGVNS. The CDR3 starts with the cysteine, ends with the phenylalanine, and has 12 residues. The sequence is cut down to CDR3 DNA, 36 bases in frame from base 1. Library preparation used the immunoSEQ multiplex PCR assay. The clones in this table, taken by TCRdb from immuneACCESS, are in-frame only. Not every clone is retained; where verified, under half of the shortfall comes from an unresolved V gene, and the cause of the rest is unknown. For this sample there are 83,000 or so clones; less than 90% appear just once. 0.82% of the sample belongs to the ten largest clones. In this study, focal radiation therapy paired with CTLA-4 blockade (ipilimumab) was tested in patients who had chemo-refractory metastatic non-small-cell lung cancer.

The V and J genes are TRBV25-1 and TRBJ1-2; no D gene is confidently identified. The input for sequencing was peripheral blood, taken from a patient treated with radiotherapy plus ipilimumab. The source of this sequence is a human donor with non-small cell lung cancer who had stable disease on radiotherapy plus ipilimumab. The DNA is TGTGCCAGCGGTGACACTAACTATGGCTACACCTTC. Its translation reads: CASGDTNYGYTF.